Listed below are T cell receptor beta chains from one sample, sequenced in a study of technical replicates of blood from several donors. TCRdb's copy holds only in-frame clones and misses some; the assay was immunoSEQ multiplex PCR. Seen here are tens of thousands of clones, more than 80% observed once, and the top ten hold more than 0.2%. The specimen was T cells isolated from PBMCs. The receptors come from a human donor in good health. CDR3s include the opening cysteine and the closing phenylalanine or tryptophan. A D gene is named only where the DNA matches it firmly. Some rows have no size entry. The others give once, few or many, or a class for an expanded clone.

cdr3_length,clone_size,d_call,v_call,j_call,cdr3_nt,cdr3_aa
18,-,TRBD2,TRBV19,TRBJ2-6,TGTGCCAGTAGTATAGATCGCTGGGAGGGAACTGGGGCCAACGTCCTGACTTTC,CASSIDRWEGTGANVLTF
13,-,-,TRBV29-1,TRBJ2-1,TGCAGCGTAACCCCCGTAGCGCTCAATGAGCAGTTCTTC,CSVTPVALNEQFF
15,once,TRBD1,TRBV27,TRBJ1-1,TGTGCCAGCAGTCTCCGAGGGGGCCGGGGCACTGAAGCTTTCTTT,CASSLRGGRGTEAFF
16,-,-,TRBV7-9,TRBJ1-2,TGTGCCAGCAGCTTATCCGCTGGGGAGGGTCTCTATGGCTACACCTTC,CASSLSAGEGLYGYTF
18,-,-,TRBV28,TRBJ1-4,TGTGCCAGCAGTTCGTCCGGGACTCTGCATATCGGAAATGAAAAACTGTTTTTT,CASSSSGTLHIGNEKLFF
13,-,TRBD2,TRBV10-1,TRBJ2-7,TGCGCCAGCAGTACTAGCGGGAGCTACGAGCAGTACTTC,CASSTSGSYEQYF
14,-,TRBD2,TRBV11-2,TRBJ2-7,TGTGCCAGCAGCTTAGGGACTAGCGTTAACGAGCAGTACTTC,CASSLGTSVNEQYF
10,-,-,TRBV6-9,TRBJ2-7,TGTGGGGTGGGGCCGGACGAGCAGTACTTC,CGVGPDEQYF
18,-,-,TRBV9,TRBJ1-5,TGTGCCAGCAGCCCTGGTTCCACGGGTGGGTATAGCAATCAGCCCCAGCATTTT,CASSPGSTGGYSNQPQHF
15,-,-,TRBV6-5,TRBJ1-2,TGTGCCAGCAGTTACGGGGGGGCCACTAACTATGGCTACACCTTC,CASSYGGATNYGYTF
14,-,-,TRBV25-1,TRBJ1-1,TGTGCCAGCAGAGAATGGGGAGAGAACACTGAAGCTTTCTTT,CASREWGENTEAFF
17,-,TRBD2,TRBV7-9,TRBJ2-7,TGTGCCAGCAGCAGCTTAGGTAAGGCGGGAGAGGACTACGAGCAGTACTTC,CASSSLGKAGEDYEQYF
15,-,TRBD1,TRBV6-1,TRBJ1-2,TGTGCCAGCAGTGAAGCGGGACAGTCGGACTATGGCTACACCTTC,CASSEAGQSDYGYTF
18,-,TRBD1,TRBV7-2,TRBJ1-1,TGTGCCAGCAGCTGGGTGGTGCCTGGACAGGGGGCATCGAGCGGGGATTTCTTT,CASSWVVPGQGASSGDFF
12,-,-,TRBV29-1,TRBJ2-7,TGCAGCGTTGCCAGGGGAGGGGAAGAGCAGTACTTC,CSVARGGEEQYF
14,-,TRBD1,TRBV4-1,TRBJ2-1,TGCGCCAGCAGGCAAGGACAGGGCTACAATGAGCAGTTCTTC,CASRQGQGYNEQFF
16,-,-,TRBV4-1,TRBJ1-1,TGCGCCAGCAGCCCCTCGGTCGGGACTTCGAACACTGAAGCTTTCTTT,CASSPSVGTSNTEAFF
13,-,-,TRBV27,TRBJ2-5,TGTGCCAGCAGTTTATACTCTCAAGAGACCCAGTACTTC,CASSLYSQETQYF
16,-,TRBD1,TRBV11-2,TRBJ1-2,TGTGCCAGCAGCACGATCCGGGACAGGGGAAGATACGGCTACACCTTC,CASSTIRDRGRYGYTF
11,-,-,TRBV20-1,TRBJ2-7,TGCAGTGCTAGAAGCGTATACGAGCAGTACTTC,CSARSVYEQYF
14,-,-,TRBV29-1,TRBJ1-1,TGCAGCGTTGCGCACCCGCGACAGAACACTGAAGCTTTCTTT,CSVAHPRQNTEAFF
12,-,-,TRBV27,TRBJ2-7,TGTGCCAGCAGTTTATTTTTCAGGCGTCAGTACTTC,CASSLFFRRQYF
10,-,-,TRBV28,TRBJ1-2,TGTGCCAGCAGCCGAGGGGGCTACACCTTC,CASSRGGYTF
16,-,-,TRBV10-1,TRBJ2-1,TGCGCCTCGGGGGGCTACGGGGACCTCTCCTACAATGAGCAGTTCTTC,CASGGYGDLSYNEQFF
12,-,-,TRBV10-3,TRBJ2-7,TGTGCCATCAGTACAGAGACCTACGAGCAGTACTTC,CAISTETYEQYF
16,few,TRBD1,TRBV5-6,TRBJ2-3,TGTGCCAGCAGCTTGGTTGGGACAGGGGGCACAGATACGCAGTATTTT,CASSLVGTGGTDTQYF
17,-,TRBD1,TRBV12-5,TRBJ1-5,TGTGCTAGTGGTTTGTATCCCACAGGGGGACCCAATCAGCCCCAGCATTTT,CASGLYPTGGPNQPQHF
15,few,-,TRBV4-1,TRBJ1-1,TGCGCCAGCAGCCAAACCGCGGATATGAATACAGAAGCTTTCTTT,CASSQTADMNTEAFF
15,-,-,TRBV18,TRBJ2-7,TGTGCCAGCTCACCTACCTTGACTGGCACCTACGAGCAGTACTTC,CASSPTLTGTYEQYF
14,once,TRBD1,TRBV7-9,TRBJ2-5,TGTGCCAGCAGCTTTACAGGGGGCCAAGAGACCCAGTACTTC,CASSFTGGQETQYF
16,-,-,TRBV5-4,TRBJ2-1,TGTGCCAGCAGCCACCCCGGGACACGGCAAATCAATGAGCAGTTCTTC,CASSHPGTRQINEQFF
15,-,-,TRBV6-1,TRBJ2-1,TGTGCCAGCAGTGACTATCGGGGGGCCCCTTCTGAGCAGTTCTTC,CASSDYRGAPSEQFF
16,-,TRBD2,TRBV6-5,TRBJ2-2,TGTGCCAGCAGTTACGAGACTAGCGGCAACACCGGGGAGCTGTTTTTT,CASSYETSGNTGELFF
15,-,TRBD1,TRBV27,TRBJ1-1,TGTGCCAGCAAACTTTATGGGACAGTGAACACTGAAGCTTTCTTT,CASKLYGTVNTEAFF
17,-,-,TRBV5-1,TRBJ2-1,TGCGCCAGCAGCAAAGGTAGCGGCGAGAATCCCGGCAATGAGCAGTTCTTC,CASSKGSGENPGNEQFF
15,once,TRBD1,TRBV19,TRBJ2-7,TGTGCCAGTAGTATTGGACAGGGGAGCTCCTACGAGCAGTACTTC,CASSIGQGSSYEQYF
15,-,-,TRBV7-6,TRBJ2-1,TGTGCCAGCAGCTTAGCGGGTGGGGGCTCAGGTGAGCAGTTCTTC,CASSLAGGGSGEQFF
14,-,-,TRBV5-1,TRBJ1-1,TGCGCCAGCAGCTTGGAGCCGAGCAACACTGAAGCTTTCTTT,CASSLEPSNTEAFF
13,-,-,TRBV29-1,TRBJ1-4,TGCAGCGTTCGGACAGCGGGAAGTGAAAAACTGTTTTTT,CSVRTAGSEKLFF
17,-,-,TRBV7-7,TRBJ1-3,TGTGCCAGCAGCTCTCTTCCCCCCTATTCCACCGGAAACACCATATATTTT,CASSSLPPYSTGNTIYF
15,-,TRBD2,TRBV9,TRBJ2-1,TGTGCCAGCAGCGTCGGACTAGCGGGGGGGAATGAGCAGTTCTTC,CASSVGLAGGNEQFF
14,-,TRBD1,TRBV4-2,TRBJ1-4,TGTGCCAGCAGCACAGGGGATGAGAATGAAAAACTGTTTTTT,CASSTGDENEKLFF
15,-,TRBD1,TRBV9,TRBJ1-3,TGTGCCAGCAGCGCAACAGGGGACTCTGGAAACACCATATATTTT,CASSATGDSGNTIYF
15,once,-,TRBV5-6,TRBJ1-2,TGTGCCAGCAGCCCCGTGGGAGGGGGTTTTGGTGGCTACACCTTC,CASSPVGGGFGGYTF
13,-,-,TRBV7-3,TRBJ1-1,TGTGCCAGCAGCTTAAGCAGGGACACTGAAGCTTTCTTT,CASSLSRDTEAFF
15,-,TRBD1,TRBV2,TRBJ2-2,TGTGCCAGCAAAAGGACAGGATTGAACACCGGGGAGCTGTTTTTT,CASKRTGLNTGELFF
14,-,-,TRBV5-4,TRBJ2-7,TGTGCCAGCAGCTTCCGGGGGTCCAATCTAGTTGAGTACTTC,CASSFRGSNLVEYF
17,-,-,TRBV5-8,TRBJ1-5,TGTGCCAGCAGCCTACTAGAAGGAACAGGGTACAATCAGCCCCAGCATTTT,CASSLLEGTGYNQPQHF
16,-,TRBD1,TRBV5-5,TRBJ1-5,TGTGCCAGCAGCTTGGAAGGGGGCGGCTGGAATCAGCCCCAGCATTTT,CASSLEGGGWNQPQHF
13,-,-,TRBV7-9,TRBJ1-5,TGTGCCAGCAGCTTTGCCCTAGGGGAGCCCCAGCATTTT,CASSFALGEPQHF
16,-,-,TRBV6-1,TRBJ1-2,TGTGCCAGCAGTGAAGCGCTTCTGAGGGGGAACTATGGCTACACCTTC,CASSEALLRGNYGYTF
13,-,TRBD1,TRBV6-5,TRBJ1-2,TGTGCCAGCAGTTGGACAGGGAACTATGGCTACACCTTC,CASSWTGNYGYTF
13,-,-,TRBV11-3,TRBJ1-1,TGTGCCAGCAGCTTGGGACAGAACACTGAAGCTTTCTTT,CASSLGQNTEAFF
17,-,-,TRBV7-9,TRBJ2-1,TGTGCCAGCAGCCCCCAAACCACTAGGGCACTTTACAATGAGCAGTTCTTC,CASSPQTTRALYNEQFF